This is a list of T cell receptor beta chains from one sample in a study of cytomegalovirus exposure and HLA in healthy donors. Profiling relied on immunoSEQ multiplex PCR, and the TCRdb table lists in-frame clones only, not all of them. The sample comprises 120,000 or so clones, roughly 80% of which are singletons, and 1% rests with the top ten. Material: PBMCs. These receptors all stem from a man aged 35 to 55 in good health and CMV-seronegative. CDR3s include the opening cysteine and the closing phenylalanine or tryptophan. The order of the fields is CDR3 protein, J gene, V gene.

cdr3_aa: CASSESNEETQYF
j_call: TRBJ2-5
v_call: TRBV25-1

cdr3_aa: CSVGGNSNQPQHF
j_call: TRBJ1-5
v_call: TRBV29-1

cdr3_aa: CASSPDRGQPQHF
j_call: TRBJ1-5
v_call: TRBV7-6

cdr3_aa: CASSQDSHQETQYF
j_call: TRBJ2-5
v_call: TRBV4-2

cdr3_aa: CAISESILDGQGVGEQYF
j_call: TRBJ2-7
v_call: TRBV10-3

cdr3_aa: CASSSRGAGSMNTEAFF
j_call: TRBJ1-1
v_call: TRBV5-8

cdr3_aa: CAWQLQGSFSGNSPLHF
j_call: TRBJ1-6
v_call: TRBV30

cdr3_aa: CASSENQGPTDTQYF
j_call: TRBJ2-3
v_call: TRBV6-1

cdr3_aa: CASSLAEGVHEQYF
j_call: TRBJ2-7
v_call: TRBV18

cdr3_aa: CASRGPYNEQFF
j_call: TRBJ2-1
v_call: TRBV6-4

cdr3_aa: CASSLTSASYEQYF
j_call: TRBJ2-7
v_call: TRBV19

cdr3_aa: CASSQGAGRPVSGANVLTF
j_call: TRBJ2-6
v_call: TRBV9

cdr3_aa: CASSGLAGLDEQFF
j_call: TRBJ2-1
v_call: TRBV6-1

cdr3_aa: CASSFKNRGNTIYF
j_call: TRBJ1-3
v_call: TRBV28

cdr3_aa: CASSPRASGRWYEQYF
j_call: TRBJ2-7
v_call: TRBV7-6

cdr3_aa: CASSLLAFPYNEQFF
j_call: TRBJ2-1
v_call: TRBV5-4

cdr3_aa: CASSFSGYGYTF
j_call: TRBJ1-2
v_call: TRBV28

cdr3_aa: CASSWAGGSADTQYF
j_call: TRBJ2-3
v_call: TRBV5-4

cdr3_aa: CSVGGTDTQYF
j_call: TRBJ2-3
v_call: TRBV29-1

cdr3_aa: CASRGLAGGPAGELFF
j_call: TRBJ2-2
v_call: TRBV5-1

cdr3_aa: CARDWAGGPDTEAFF
j_call: TRBJ1-1
v_call: TRBV5-3

cdr3_aa: CASSLSTGSSYNEQFF
j_call: TRBJ2-1
v_call: TRBV5-1

cdr3_aa: CASSEARGPGYF
j_call: TRBJ2-7
v_call: TRBV2

cdr3_aa: CASSQTGTTNYGYTF
j_call: TRBJ1-2
v_call: TRBV4-1

cdr3_aa: CASSCPLYEQYF
j_call: TRBJ2-7
v_call: TRBV11-3

cdr3_aa: CAWTLRGTGFTNEKLFF
j_call: TRBJ1-4
v_call: TRBV30

cdr3_aa: CASSTAGNTIYF
j_call: TRBJ1-3
v_call: TRBV6-5

cdr3_aa: CASSSPGIHEQFF
j_call: TRBJ2-1
v_call: TRBV6-5

cdr3_aa: CSVDGGVGMNTEAFF
j_call: TRBJ1-1
v_call: TRBV29-1

cdr3_aa: CASSQWVGRGYPNEQFF
j_call: TRBJ2-1
v_call: TRBV14

cdr3_aa: CATSKTEAPYEQYF
j_call: TRBJ2-7
v_call: TRBV15

cdr3_aa: CASSLGQDRRKETQYF
j_call: TRBJ2-5
v_call: TRBV19

cdr3_aa: CASRNTGGEIEKLFF
j_call: TRBJ1-4
v_call: TRBV6-5

cdr3_aa: CSVVRGSSYEQYF
j_call: TRBJ2-7
v_call: TRBV29-1

cdr3_aa: CASSFSSSGGSRNYGYTF
j_call: TRBJ1-2
v_call: TRBV7-2

cdr3_aa: CASGRQGSNYEQYF
j_call: TRBJ2-7
v_call: TRBV2

cdr3_aa: CASSFDRGTGLNEKLFF
j_call: TRBJ1-4
v_call: TRBV7-2

cdr3_aa: CASSLGDRTDTQYF
j_call: TRBJ2-3
v_call: TRBV5-1

cdr3_aa: CASSSSDRGRYEQYF
j_call: TRBJ2-7
v_call: TRBV5-1

cdr3_aa: CASSSQGGTYEQYF
j_call: TRBJ2-7
v_call: TRBV5-1

cdr3_aa: CASQGFPGEKLFF
j_call: TRBJ1-4
v_call: TRBV28

cdr3_aa: CASSTMTSGSSYEQYF
j_call: TRBJ2-7
v_call: TRBV5-6

cdr3_aa: CASSIIGTQRTYGYTF
j_call: TRBJ1-2
v_call: TRBV19

cdr3_aa: CATSSPTLGGGKEKLFF
j_call: TRBJ1-4
v_call: TRBV15

cdr3_aa: CASSFRGGNTEAFF
j_call: TRBJ1-1
v_call: TRBV28

cdr3_aa: CASSGDNYEQYF
j_call: TRBJ2-7
v_call: TRBV2

cdr3_aa: CASSLAGRASTDTQYF
j_call: TRBJ2-3
v_call: TRBV7-9

cdr3_aa: CAINPGLASNEQFF
j_call: TRBJ2-1
v_call: TRBV10-3

cdr3_aa: CASSLWRELPDTQYF
j_call: TRBJ2-3
v_call: TRBV6-1

cdr3_aa: CAWSTGQGHYGYTF
j_call: TRBJ1-2
v_call: TRBV30

cdr3_aa: CASNPGTGDSPLHF
j_call: TRBJ1-6
v_call: TRBV28

cdr3_aa: CATLGQGNQPQHF
j_call: TRBJ1-5
v_call: TRBV28

cdr3_aa: CASSYSRQGWNSPLHF
j_call: TRBJ1-6
v_call: TRBV6-5

cdr3_aa: CASSSTGTGNEQFF
j_call: TRBJ2-1
v_call: TRBV7-3

cdr3_aa: CASSQPGLVEQYF
j_call: TRBJ2-7
v_call: TRBV25-1

cdr3_aa: CASNLGTQNTEAFF
j_call: TRBJ1-1
v_call: TRBV19

cdr3_aa: CASSLESSTDTQYF
j_call: TRBJ2-3
v_call: TRBV5-1

cdr3_aa: CAISPQSSTGINEQFF
j_call: TRBJ2-1
v_call: TRBV10-3